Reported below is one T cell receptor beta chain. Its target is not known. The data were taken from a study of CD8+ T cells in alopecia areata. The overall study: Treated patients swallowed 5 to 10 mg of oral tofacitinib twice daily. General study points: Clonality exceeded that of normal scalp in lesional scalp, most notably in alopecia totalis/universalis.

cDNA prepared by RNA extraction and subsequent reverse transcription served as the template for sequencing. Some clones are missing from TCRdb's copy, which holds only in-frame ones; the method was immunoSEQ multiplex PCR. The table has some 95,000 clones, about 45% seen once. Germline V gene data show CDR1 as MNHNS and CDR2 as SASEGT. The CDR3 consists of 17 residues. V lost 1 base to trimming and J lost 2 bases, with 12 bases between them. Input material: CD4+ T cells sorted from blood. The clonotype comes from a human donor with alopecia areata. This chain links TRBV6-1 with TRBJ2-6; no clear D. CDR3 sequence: CASSEVLRVTGANVLTF. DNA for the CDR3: TGTGCCAGCAGTGAAGTTTTAAGGGTAACTGGGGCCAACGTCCTGACTTTC.